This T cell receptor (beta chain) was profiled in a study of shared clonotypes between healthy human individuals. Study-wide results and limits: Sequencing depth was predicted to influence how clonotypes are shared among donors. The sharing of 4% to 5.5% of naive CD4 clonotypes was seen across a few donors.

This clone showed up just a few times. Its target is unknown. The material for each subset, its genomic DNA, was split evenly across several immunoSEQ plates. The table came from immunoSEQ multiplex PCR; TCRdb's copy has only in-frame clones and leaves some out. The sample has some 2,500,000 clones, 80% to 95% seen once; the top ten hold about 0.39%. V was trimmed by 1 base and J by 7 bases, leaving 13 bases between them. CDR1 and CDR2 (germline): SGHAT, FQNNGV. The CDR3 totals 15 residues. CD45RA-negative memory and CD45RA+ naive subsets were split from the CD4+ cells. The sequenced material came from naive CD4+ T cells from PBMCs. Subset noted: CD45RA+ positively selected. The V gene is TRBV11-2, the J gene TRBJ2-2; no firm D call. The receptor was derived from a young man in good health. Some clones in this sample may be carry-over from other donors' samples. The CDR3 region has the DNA TGTGCCAGCAGCTTAGGACACCCTTGGGACGGGGAGCTGTTTTTT. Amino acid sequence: CASSLGHPWDGELFF.